The entry below gives a single T cell receptor (beta chain) sequence along with its context. This sample was included in a study of T cells expressing NK-cell markers. Germline V gene lookup returns CDR1 MNHEY and CDR2 SMNVEV (reference sequence). This CDR3 region has 15 residues. Generation of TCR beta cDNA was performed by 5'RACE template switching incorporating UMIs. TCRdb reprocessed the 5' RACE reads and stores each CDR3 protein as one record, lacking DNA. The sample totals 550,000 to 600,000 distinct CDR3 sequences. The source of this sequence is a man aged 18-30 years in good health. The specimen was blood T cells: a sorted CD56 or NKG2C T cell subset, CD4+ or CD8+ T cells, or bulk PBMC T cells (not recorded which). The J gene is TRBJ2-1, the V gene TRBV27; TCRdb outputs TRBD2, but without DNA this stays unchecked. The CDR3 sequence is CASSLAGGPIDEQFF.